A single sample is the source of the 14 T cell receptor beta chains below, sequenced in a study of radiotherapy plus CTLA-4 blockade in lung cancer. Libraries were prepared by immunoSEQ multiplex PCR; TCRdb keeps only in-frame clonotypes and omits some of them. The sample records 75,000 to 95,000 clones, roughly 70% being singletons. The sample was peripheral blood, taken from a patient treated with radiotherapy plus ipilimumab. Receptors originate from a human donor with non-small cell lung cancer that progressed on radiotherapy plus ipilimumab.

This clone was counted only a few times. This chain joins TRBV29-1 and TRBJ2-1, with TRBD1 identical over 10 bases. Germline V gene data show CDR1 as SQVTM and CDR2 as ANQGSEA. This CDR3 has 12 residues. J was trimmed by 13 bases and V by 4 bases; bases with no gene match: 7. This chain's CDR3 is CSVAQGQGEQFF. DNA of the CDR3: TGCAGCGTTGCCCAAGGACAGGGGGAACAGTTCTTC.

The V gene is TRBV6-1, the J gene TRBJ2-5; 9 bases are a match to TRBD1. The CDR3 spans 15 residues. CDR1 MNHNS and CDR2 SASEGT come from the germline V gene. V lost 4 bases, J lost 5 bases, and 8 bases stayed unmatched. CDR3 sequence reads: CASSGTGGAGETQYF. CDR3 DNA sequence: TGTGCCAGCAGTGGAACAGGGGGCGCAGGGGAGACCCAGTACTTC.

The V call is TRBV29-1, the J call TRBJ2-5; D unclear. CDR3 length equals 13 residues. Germline lookup yields CDR1 SQVTM and CDR2 ANQGSEA. Deletions cut 6 bases from V and 2 bases from J, with 13 bases between. The CDR3 region is CSVGTETQETQYF. CDR3 DNA sequence: TGCAGCGTGGGAACAGAAACTCAAGAGACCCAGTACTTC.

This chain joins TRBV2 and TRBJ2-1; D tentatively fits TRBD1 or TRBD2 (5 bases each). V lost 8 bases to trimming and J lost 2 bases, with 13 bases between them. The germline V gene has CDR1 SNHLY and CDR2 FYNNEI. CDR3 size: 14 residues. In DNA form, the CDR3 reads TGTGCCAGCGGAAGAATGGGGGCCTACAATGAGCAGTTCTTC. Translated, it gives CASGRMGAYNEQFF.

The rearrangement links TRBV5-1 to TRBJ2-7; 8 nucleotides line up with TRBD1. The CDR3 contains 15 residues. The V segment lost 0 bases and the J segment 7 bases; nucleotides outside the gene matches: 9. Germline V lookup: CDR1 SGHRS, CDR2 YFSETQ. This CDR3 reads CASSLAAGGPQEQYF. The CDR3 nucleotides are TGCGCCAGCAGCTTGGCCGCAGGGGGCCCCCAGGAGCAGTACTTC.

This clone occurred once. V gene TRBV7-6 combines with J gene TRBJ1-2; no reliable D call. Trimming shortened V by 1 base and J by 3 bases, and 6 bases separated the two germline ends. Germline assignment: CDR1 SGHVS and CDR2 FNYEAQ. The CDR3 totals 13 residues. The CDR3 DNA is TGTGCCAGCAGCTTAGAAGCCTACTATGGCTACACCTTC. This encodes CASSLEAYYGYTF.

This rearrangement joins TRBV10-3 to TRBJ2-7; 8 bases are shared with TRBD2. The V and J ends lost 1 base and 2 bases, in that order; junction bases with no gene match: 4. This CDR3 contains 15 residues. Per the germline V gene, CDR1 is ENHRY and CDR2 is SYGVKD. Here the CDR3 DNA reads TGTGCCATCAGTGAGTTAGCGGGGCTTACCTACGAGCAGTACTTC. It yields the protein CAISELAGLTYEQYF.

CDR3 protein: CASSLDTGGEQYF. The CDR3 region has the DNA TGTGCCAGCTCCCTAGATACGGGGGGCGAGCAGTACTTC. The J gene is TRBJ2-7, the V gene TRBV18, with 7 bases lining up with TRBD2. CDR3 length: 13 amino acids. V was clipped by 6 bases and J by 6 bases; unmatched bases: 8. Germline CDR1 is KGHSH and CDR2 is LQKENI.

The chain is built from TRBV7-6 and TRBJ1-1; D is unclear. Germline V gives CDR1 SGHVS, CDR2 FNYEAQ. The CDR3 covers 15 residues. V dropped 1 base and J dropped 1 base, with 10 bases sitting between them. This CDR3 is CASSLVADQNTEAFF. CDR3 DNA: TGTGCCAGCAGCTTAGTGGCAGACCAGAACACTGAAGCTTTCTTT. The whole variable domain, remainder taken from reference TRBV7-6 and TRBJ1-1, is GAGVSQSPRYKVTKRGQDVALRCDPISGHVSLYWYRQALGQGPEFLTYFNYEAQQDKSGLPNDRFSAERPEGSISTLTIQRTEQRDSAMYRCASSLVADQNTEAFFGQGTRLTVV.

The chain joins TRBV6-5 to TRBJ2-1, with 10 bases matching TRBD1. The V gene's germline CDR1 is MNHEY and CDR2 SVGAGI. V lost 6 bases to trimming and J lost 5 bases; unmatched junction nucleotides: 7. This CDR3 region has 15 residues. As DNA, the CDR3 is TGTGCCAGCAGCTTGGGGACAGGGGACGACAATGAGCAGTTCTTC. Translating gives CASSLGTGDDNEQFF.

V gene TRBV5-1 combines with J gene TRBJ1-2, with D unclear. The V end was cut by 0 bases, the J end by 7 bases, with 4 bases between. CDR3 length equals 11 residues. The germline V gene encodes CDR1 SGHRS and CDR2 YFSETQ. The CDR3 DNA follows: TGCGCCAGCAGCTTGGGCGGTGGCTACACCTTC. Translated: CASSLGGGYTF.

V gene TRBV7-9 combines with J gene TRBJ2-3; 15 positions match TRBD2. Per the germline V gene, CDR1 is SEHNR and CDR2 is FQNEAQ (reference sequence). The CDR3 covers 16 residues. The V and J ends lost 3 bases and 5 bases, in that order; junction bases with no gene match: 3. The CDR3 sequence: CASSFPGLAGGDTQYF. In DNA, the CDR3 is TGTGCCAGCAGCTTCCCGGGACTAGCGGGAGGAGATACGCAGTATTTT.

This clone was detected a few times. In the same sample, other DNA sequences code for this CDR3. The chain joins TRBV7-9 to TRBJ2-7; TRBD1 agrees at 8 bases. The CDR3 contains 15 residues. V dropped 1 base and J dropped 2; count of bases not matched to a gene: 4. Germline V gene lookup returns CDR1 SEHNR and CDR2 FQNEAQ (reference sequence). The CDR3 loop reads CASSLGDRGTYEQYF. In DNA, the CDR3 is TGTGCCAGCAGCTTAGGAGACAGGGGTACCTACGAGCAGTACTTC.

The V and J genes are TRBV7-9 and TRBJ1-1; perhaps TRBD1 as D (5 bases). The germline V gene encodes CDR1 SEHNR and CDR2 FQNEAQ (reference sequence). This CDR3 has 16 amino acids. V gave up 6 bases and J gave up 0 bases, with 17 bases separating them. In DNA, the CDR3 is TGTGCCAGCAGGGGGGAAGGGACGGCCCTGAACACTGAAGCTTTCTTT. Protein product: CASRGEGTALNTEAFF.